This T cell receptor beta chain was identified in a study of T cells in Graves' hyperthyroidism and ophthalmopathy. CDR3 size: 15 residues. About this clonotype itself: Its antigen is not known. The germline gene is not matched at one end of the junction; a read error may be the cause.

Study results and limitations: Most thyroid clonotypes that were expanded above 0.001 also turned up in blood.

Participants, patients aged 18 to 65, had newly diagnosed hyperthyroidism with a duration under 2 months. Uncontrolled infection, other autoimmune disease, pregnancy or lactation disqualified patients from enrolment. Each diagnosis drew on symptoms, thyroxine, TRAb, thyroid ultrasound and orbital computed tomography findings. RNA transcripts were the template for amplifying TCR beta CDR3 regions. RT-PCR in the first round (using the HTBI primer set) targeted the TCR CDR3. TCRdb analysed the multiplex PCR reads with MiXCR anew, one entry per CDR3 protein. The repertoire holds 560,000 or so distinct CDR3 sequences, around 45% seen once, with 8% to 8.5% in the top ten.

The V gene is TRBV12-3 or TRBV12-4, the J gene TRBJ1-2; D is unresolved. This receptor was identified in a woman aged 18-29 years with Graves' hyperthyroidism. The source material was peripheral blood or thyroid tissue (not recorded which). The CDR3, as DNA: TGTGCCAGCAGGCGACTGGCGGATACTTACTATCGCTACACCTTC. This sequence encodes CASRRLADTYYRYTF.